This TCR beta chain was found in a study of T cell repertoires in cytomegalovirus infection. Study as a whole: Selected CMV epitopes included recently identified HLA-C-restricted ones as well as well-studied HLA-B-restricted ones. CMV infection together with matching HLA type was indicated by public TCR beta signatures. Findings and caveats of the study: Identification of carriers of CMV plus the relevant HLA was achieved through cumulative public TCR beta family frequency.

TCRdb ran MiXCR on the reads and lists one entry per CDR3 protein. This sample yields about 770,000 distinct CDR3 sequences, of which under 35% are seen a single time; less than 15% belongs to the top ten. Germline values: CDR1 MNHEY, CDR2 SMNVEV (reference sequence). The CDR3 spans 14 residues. Trimming took off 6 bases at V and 2 bases at J, with 13 bases between the two ends. A word on this clonotype: Its antigen is not known.

The input for sequencing was cultured CD8+ T cells from PBMCs, taken from culture after CMV antigen stimulation. The sequence was collected from a human donor in good health (CMV status not recorded). Some clones in this sample may be carry-over from other donors' samples. The chain uses TRBV27 and TRBJ2-5, with a weak D call TRBD1 (6 bases). CDR3 coding DNA: TGTGCCAGCAGCCTCTGGACAGATCAAGAGACCCAGTACTTC. This encodes CASSLWTDQETQYF.